These 26 T cell receptor beta chains originate from one sample sequenced in a study of graft-versus-host responses after intestinal transplantation. Here immunoSEQ multiplex PCR was the method, and the copy in TCRdb shows in-frame clones only, minus some. The table includes approximately 110,000 clones, around 94% detected once. Which antigens these TCRs recognize remains unknown. This sample comprised unstimulated CD8+ T cells sorted from spleen or lymph node cells, obtained before transplant. The receptors originated from a human donor who was the organ donor for an intestinal transplant.

The gene calls are TRBV13 and TRBJ2-7; 11 nucleotides agree with TRBD2. The CDR3 runs to 16 residues. Germline lookup yields CDR1 PRHDT and CDR2 FYEKMQ (reference sequence). With 3 bases clipped from V and 3 bases from J, the junction kept 7 bases outside the gene matches. This CDR3 reads CASSLRGLAVRYEQYF. The CDR3 region has the DNA TGTGCCAGCAGCTTGAGGGGACTAGCGGTCCGCTACGAGCAGTACTTC.

J is TRBJ1-1 and V is TRBV7-8; D not resolved. V was cut by 4 bases and J by 0 bases, with 12 bases left in between. CDR1 and CDR2 (germline): SGHVS, FQNEAQ. The CDR3 runs 15 residues. CDR3 nucleotides: TGTGCCAGCAGCTCAATGAGAGAAATGAACACTGAAGCTTTCTTT. Amino acid sequence: CASSSMREMNTEAFF.

J is TRBJ2-3 and V is TRBV6-4; the D gene is possibly TRBD2 (5 bases). V was clipped by 3 bases and J by 5 bases, with 12 bases between them. The CDR3 is made up of 14 amino acids. Germline-derived CDR1 and CDR2 are MRHNA and SNTAGT. The CDR3 sequence: CASSERGLGDTQYF. The CDR3 DNA reads TGTGCCAGCAGTGAACGGGGATTAGGAGATACGCAGTATTTT.

As for this clone: An end of the junction differs from the germline gene, which may be a read error. This chain joins TRBV5-4 and TRBJ2-3; 8 bases are a match to TRBD2. The CDR3 sequence is 16 residues long. Germline values: CDR1 SGHNT, CDR2 YYREEE (reference sequence). The CDR3 protein is CASSLGGRYLGDAQYF. The CDR3 DNA reads TGTGCCAGCAGCTTGGGCGGGAGGTACTTGGGAGATGCGCAGTATTTT.

V usage is TRBV7-8 and J usage is TRBJ2-7; D unresolved. The CDR3 consists of 13 residues. Trimming took off 6 bases at V and 3 bases at J, with 12 bases between the two ends. Germline V CDR1 and CDR2: SGHVS, FQNEAQ. The CDR3 sequence is CASRGSAHYEQYF. In nucleotides, the CDR3 is TGTGCCAGCAGGGGTTCGGCCCACTACGAGCAGTACTTC.

This sequence joins TRBV27 and TRBJ2-7; 12 bases are shared with TRBD2. Germline-derived CDR1 and CDR2 are MNHEY and SMNVEV (reference sequence). This CDR3 contains 16 residues. V was clipped by 4 bases and J by 5 bases; unmatched bases: 9. CDR3 loop: CASSSIPTSGRHEQYF. The DNA for the CDR3 is TGTGCCAGCAGTTCCATACCGACTAGCGGGAGACACGAGCAGTACTTC.

The rearrangement uses TRBV9 and TRBJ2-3, with TRBD2 matching over 9 bases. From germline, CDR1 is SGDLS and CDR2 YYNGEE. Trimming at V came to 0 bases and at J to 3 bases, leaving 5 bases not matched to a gene. The CDR3 covers 16 residues. CDR3 nucleotide sequence: TGTGCCAGCAGCGTAGTGGATAGCGGGAGTACAGATACGCAGTATTTT. This sequence encodes CASSVVDSGSTDTQYF. The variable domain in full, completed from reference TRBV9 and TRBJ2-3, reads DSGVTQTPKHLITATGQRVTLRCSPRSGDLSVYWYQQSLDQGLQFLIQYYNGEERAKGNILERFSAQQFPDLHSELNLSSLELGDSALYFCASSVVDSGSTDTQYFGPGTRLTVL.

This sequence joins TRBV4-3 and TRBJ2-7; TRBD2 agrees at 15 bases. The V segment lost 4 bases and the J segment 7 bases; nucleotides outside the gene matches: 5. The CDR3 consists of 15 residues. Germline CDR1 is LGHNA and CDR2 is YSLEER. This chain's CDR3 is CASSPGLAGGREQYF. CDR3 sequence (DNA): TGCGCCAGCAGCCCGGGACTAGCGGGAGGTCGGGAGCAGTACTTC.

V is TRBV4-3 and J is TRBJ2-7; 9 positions agree with TRBD2. The V segment lost 3 bases and the J segment 1 base; nucleotides outside the gene matches: 7. This CDR3 spans 16 amino acids. Germline assignment: CDR1 LGHNA and CDR2 YSLEER. Here the CDR3 reads CASSHALAGPSYEQYF. DNA for the CDR3: TGCGCCAGCAGCCATGCACTAGCGGGTCCTTCCTACGAGCAGTACTTC.

The chain has TRBV19 and TRBJ2-1; D is unresolved. In germline, CDR1 is LNHDA, CDR2 SQIVND (reference sequence). The CDR3 is made up of 13 amino acids. The V and J ends lost 3 bases and 6 bases respectively, with 9 bases between them. The DNA of the CDR3 is TGTGCCAGTAGTATCATAAAGGGCAATGAGCAGTTCTTC. Its translation is CASSIIKGNEQFF.

The chain joins TRBV9 to TRBJ2-5; a weak D match, TRBD2 (5 bases). CDR1 and CDR2 from the germline V gene are SGDLS and YYNGEE. This CDR3 is built from 15 residues. The germline V and J ends were trimmed by 0 bases and 4 bases, with 13 bases remaining between them. The CDR3 spells CASSVDPGMGETQYF. The CDR3 DNA reads TGTGCCAGCAGCGTAGACCCGGGGATGGGAGAGACCCAGTACTTC.

This chain links TRBV4-3 with TRBJ2-7; D is ambiguous. The ends were cut back, 3 bases at V and 1 base at J, with 13 bases in the middle. CDR1 is LGHNA and CDR2 is YSLEER in the germline V gene. This CDR3 has 15 amino acids. CDR3 bases: TGCGCCAGCAGCCATGCTCGGACGGATTCCTACGAGCAGTACTTC. It translates to CASSHARTDSYEQYF.

J is TRBJ2-7 and V is TRBV5-1, with D unclear. The V gene lost 0 bases and the J gene lost 2 bases, with 6 bases spanning the gap. The CDR3 is made up of 13 amino acids. Germline lookup yields CDR1 SGHRS and CDR2 YFSETQ. The CDR3 DNA reads TGCGCCAGCAGCTTGGCCCCCACCTACGAGCAGTACTTC. Translation gives CASSLAPTYEQYF.

The chain employs TRBV4-1 and TRBJ2-3, with D maybe TRBD2 (5 bases). V was cut by 3 bases and J by 0 bases, with 13 bases left in between. Germline-derived CDR1 and CDR2 are MGHRA and YSYEKL. CDR3 size: 16 residues. In DNA, the CDR3 is TGCGCCAGCAGCCACCCCGTCGGGGAGAGCACAGATACGCAGTATTTT. Translation: CASSHPVGESTDTQYF.

In this sample, this clone turned up a few times. The chain recombines TRBV5-6 with TRBJ1-2; D is unclear. Germline loops: CDR1 SGHDT, CDR2 YYEEEE. V was clipped by 2 bases and J by 1 base, with 3 bases between them. CDR3 size: 12 residues. CDR3 in DNA: TGTGCCAGCAGCTTAGGTAACTATGGCTACACCTTC. Its translation: CASSLGNYGYTF.

J is TRBJ1-1 and V is TRBV4-1, with D possibly matching TRBD1 (6 bases). The germline gives CDR1 MGHRA, CDR2 YSYEKL. Trimming cost V 4 bases and J 2 bases, with 14 bases left between them. This CDR3 is built from 15 residues. The chain's CDR3 is CASSLLTGRNTEAFF. The CDR3 nucleotides read TGCGCCAGCAGCCTCCTGACAGGTCGTAACACTGAAGCTTTCTTT.

The chain joins TRBV5-6 to TRBJ1-2; 7 positions match TRBD1. This CDR3 has 16 amino acids. The J segment lost 1 base and the V segment lost 6 bases, leaving 12 bases of the junction unmatched. The germline CDR1 and CDR2 sequences are SGHDT and YYEEEE. In DNA, the CDR3 is TGTGCCAGCATCGAAATGGGGGGACAGTTTAACTATGGCTACACCTTC. Its protein is CASIEMGGQFNYGYTF.

This clone was found a few times. The J gene is TRBJ2-7, the V gene TRBV5-6, with 7 bases that match TRBD1. Losses at the gene ends were 0 bases for V and 3 bases for J; bases not matched to a gene: 6. This CDR3 has 15 residues. Germline V gene data show CDR1 as SGHDT and CDR2 as YYEEEE. CDR3 sequence reads: CASSLGGTVVYEQYF. CDR3 nucleotide sequence: TGTGCCAGCAGCTTGGGGGGGACAGTCGTCTACGAGCAGTACTTC.

The V call is TRBV4-2, the J call TRBJ1-1; 10 bases line up with TRBD1. The J segment lost 1 base and the V segment lost 4 bases, leaving 6 bases of the junction unmatched. Germline CDR1 is LGHNA and CDR2 is YNFKEQ. This CDR3 contains 16 residues. CDR3 in amino acids: CASSRRTGGSNTEAFF. The CDR3 DNA sequence: TGTGCCAGCAGCCGTCGGACAGGGGGTTCGAACACTGAAGCTTTCTTT.

The rearrangement uses TRBV7-2 and TRBJ2-3, with 11 bases identical to TRBD1. CDR1 is SGHTA and CDR2 is FQGNSA in the germline V gene. The CDR3 sequence is 15 residues long. Trimming took 5 bases from V and 6 from J; bases not matched to a gene: 7. The CDR3 is CASSPRTGGSDTQYF. CDR3 DNA: TGTGCCAGCAGCCCAAGGACAGGGGGCAGTGATACGCAGTATTTT.

The gene calls are TRBV11-2 and TRBJ1-4, with 9 bases that match TRBD1. V was clipped by 1 base and J by 7 bases; unmatched bases: 1. CDR1 and CDR2 from the germline V gene are SGHAT and FQNNGV. The CDR3 spans 14 residues. CDR3 nucleotide sequence: TGTGCCAGCAGCTTAGGACAGGGGGGTGAAAAACTGTTTTTT. Translating it yields CASSLGQGGEKLFF.

The rearrangement joins TRBV29-1 to TRBJ2-7; 8 positions agree with TRBD1. V trimming: 0 bases; J trimming: 2 bases; junction bases outside the gene matches: 3. Germline assignment: CDR1 SQVTM and CDR2 ANQGSEA. The CDR3 length is 14 residues. The CDR3 loop reads CSVEEDREPYEQYF. DNA of the CDR3: TGCAGCGTTGAAGAGGACAGGGAGCCCTACGAGCAGTACTTC.

The chain joins TRBV6-5 to TRBJ1-2; maybe TRBD1 (6 bases). V was pared by 4 bases and J by 6 bases, with 18 bases between. CDR3 length: 15 residues. Germline CDR1 is MNHEY and CDR2 is SVGAGI. In DNA form, the CDR3 reads TGTGCCAGCAGTTTTCCTATCAGGACAGACGATGGCTACACCTTC. This sequence encodes CASSFPIRTDDGYTF.

The CDR3 coding sequence is TGTGCCAGCAGGCTGACAGCACCATCCTACGAGCAGTACTTC. Translating gives CASRLTAPSYEQYF. The rearrangement links TRBV27 to TRBJ2-7; tentatively, D is TRBD1 (5 bases). The germline gives CDR1 MNHEY, CDR2 SMNVEV (reference sequence). Trimming shortened V by 6 bases and J by 1 base, and 13 bases separated the two germline ends. The CDR3 has 14 amino acids.

The chain combines TRBV9 with TRBJ2-3, with D unclear. Germline V lookup: CDR1 SGDLS, CDR2 YYNGEE. This CDR3 region has 12 residues. V was shortened by 4 bases and J by 2 bases, with 5 bases between the two germline ends. The CDR3 bases are TGTGCCAGCAGCTTAACCACAGATACGCAGTATTTT. Translating gives CASSLTTDTQYF.

The rearrangement joins TRBV30 to TRBJ2-7; no clear D. This CDR3 region has 15 residues. The ends were cut back, 2 bases at V and 4 bases at J, with 18 bases in the middle. Germline loops: CDR1 GTSNPN, CDR2 SVGIG (reference sequence). CDR3 residues: CAWSISGEPLYEQYF. The CDR3 DNA reads as TGTGCCTGGAGTATTTCCGGAGAACCGTTGTACGAGCAGTACTTC.